A single sample gave rise to the 5 T cell receptor beta chains below, sequenced in a study of quantifying T cell responses using KT2 cells. Study details: RNA was reverse transcribed with TCR alpha and beta constant-region primers.

A single-stranded UMI oligo with SP2 sequence was ligated to cDNA 3' ends. First-round PCR used around 4 cycles and beta primers RC1.1 and RC1.2 covering TRBC1 and TRBC2. One entry per CDR3 protein results from TCRdb running MiXCR on the UMI-ligation and nested PCR reads. The repertoire holds around 56,000 distinct CDR3 sequences, with 12% as singletons. The sequencing sample was made of PBMCs spiked with cells of the T cell clone KT2. These receptor sequences come from a human donor.

The chain links TRBV29-1 to TRBJ2-7; 10 bases agree with TRBD1. J gave up 5 bases and V 5 bases, and 12 bases lay outside the gene matches. This CDR3 is 15 amino acids long. Germline values: CDR1 SQVTM, CDR2 ANQGSEA. The CDR3 bases are TGCAGCGTTCGAATATGGACAGGGGGTGACAACGAGCAGTACTTC. It yields the protein CSVRIWTGGDNEQYF.

This clonotype was detected a few times. This chain uses TRBV30 with TRBJ2-7, with 7 bases aligning to TRBD1. The CDR3 has 13 amino acids. V dropped 4 bases and J dropped 0; count of bases not matched to a gene: 3. CDR1 and CDR2 from the germline V gene are GTSNPN and SVGIG (reference sequence). The CDR3, as DNA: TGTGCCTGGATCCGGGACAGCTCCTACGAGCAGTACTTC. Translated, it gives CAWIRDSSYEQYF.

This clonotype was counted a few times. V and J are TRBV5-1 and TRBJ2-6; D possibly corresponds to TRBD1 (5 bases). Deletions cut 5 bases from V and 1 base from J, with 10 bases between. The CDR3 loop spans 15 amino acids. Germline loops: CDR1 SGHRS, CDR2 YFSETQ. The CDR3 region has the DNA TGCGCCAGCAGTCCCAAGGGGTCTGGGGCCAACGTCCTGACTTTC. This sequence encodes CASSPKGSGANVLTF.

This clonotype showed up just a few times. The V gene is TRBV29-1, the J gene TRBJ2-2; 7 bases are shared with TRBD1. This CDR3 comprises 14 residues. J was trimmed by 2 bases and V by 4 bases; bases with no gene match: 4. CDR1 and CDR2 (germline): SQVTM, ANQGSEA. The CDR3 nucleotides read TGCAGCGTTGCGGGACAGATTAACACCGGGGAGCTGTTTTTT. It encodes CSVAGQINTGELFF.

The chain is built from TRBV5-1 and TRBJ2-7; 7 bases are a match to TRBD1. V trimming: 5 bases; J trimming: 5 bases; junction bases outside the gene matches: 7. The CDR3 spans 13 residues. CDR1 is SGHRS and CDR2 is YFSETQ in the germline V gene. CDR3: CASRLDRVNEQYF. In DNA, the CDR3 is TGCGCCAGCAGGCTAGACAGGGTCAACGAGCAGTACTTC. Drawing the rest from reference TRBV5-1 and TRBJ2-7, the complete variable domain is KAGVTQTPRYLIKTRGQQVTLSCSPISGHRSVSWYQQTPGQGLQFLFEYFSETQRNKGNFPGRFSGRQFSNSRSEMNVSTLELGDSALYLCASRLDRVNEQYFGPGTRLTVT.